The clone carrying this T cell receptor (beta chain) was counted a few times. Its antigen is as yet unknown. The data belong to a study of cytomegalovirus exposure and HLA in healthy donors. Study-wide points: What a later analysis showed was that several of the most significant clusters appeared linked to common viral pathogens. Beyond CMV serostatus, there was no information to go on about immune exposure. TCR beta V- and J-gene trimming was later associated with a missense DCLRE1C variant. Cytomegalovirus status, reportedly, was diagnosed with high specificity and sensitivity by the classifier.

A multiplex PCR was run with 60 Vbeta primers and 13 Jbeta primers. This table comes from immunoSEQ multiplex PCR, and its TCRdb copy is limited to in-frame clones, with some not included. The sample holds more than 130,000 clones, around 85% seen once. The receptor's source is a man in his forties in good health and CMV-seropositive. Sequencing was done on a sample of PBMCs.

In DNA form, the CDR3 reads TGCGCCAGCAGCCAATTCGAGGGACAGGGCATTCGGAACGAGCAGTACTTC. Its protein is CASSQFEGQGIRNEQYF. The chain combines TRBV4-1 with TRBJ2-7, with 9 nucleotides matching TRBD1. Trimming removed 2 bases from V and 5 bases from J; junction bases left unmatched: 13. Per germline, CDR1 MGHRA and CDR2 YSYEKL. The CDR3 has 17 residues.